The clone carrying this TCR beta chain is a singleton in its sample. The data were taken from a study of CD8 T cells in ankylosing spondylitis. TCRdb processed the 5' RACE reads anew with MiXCR; each CDR3 protein has one entry. Of 230,000 or so distinct CDR3 sequences detected, under 30% appear once; the ten largest clones hold 0.5% to 0.65%. CDR1 is WNHNN, CDR2 SYGVQD, per germline (reference sequence). V was trimmed by 0 bases and J by 5 bases, leaving 4 bases between them. This CDR3 contains 13 residues. The source of this sequence is a male donor with ankylosing spondylitis or in good health (not recorded which). The sequenced sample consisted of blood, either unsorted or a sorted T cell fraction (not recorded which). The chain employs TRBV10-1 and TRBJ2-2; D unclear. The CDR3 DNA reads as TGCGCCAGCAGTGAGTCGGCGACCGGGGAGCTGTTTTTT. Translated: CASSESATGELFF.